This section outlines one T cell receptor (beta chain) sequence together with its context. Its antigen is currently not known. No qualities accompany the bases; no much larger clone lies one base away. Participants in the prospective study were enrolled through a virtual design, were aged about 18 to 90 years, and lived in 24 United States geographic areas. Cohort assignment in the prospective study relied on participant-reported clinical history from a screening survey and a study questionnaire. ImmuneRACE Cohort 3 recovered participants were defined by two consecutive negative NP/OP PCR tests, healthcare professional clearance, or symptom resolution. Mobile phlebotomists in the prospective study collected whole blood, serum and a nasopharyngeal or oropharyngeal swab from every participant. Participants in the prospective study had the option to provide additional blood draws and questionnaires over a 2-month period. Before DNA extraction, prospective study blood samples were shipped either frozen or at room temperature.

CDR1 and CDR2 were assigned from the germline V gene as MNHNS and SASEGT. Trimming costs V 2 bases and J 3 bases, and their ends lie 10 bases apart. The CDR3 runs 14 residues from the cysteine to the phenylalanine. Only the CDR3 part of the read is kept: 42 bases, read in frame from the first base. The sample originates from a study of blood T cell repertoires in COVID-19 (TCRdb year 2020). The study in broad terms: The collaborator samples originated in the United States, Italy and Spain and spanned the acute and convalescent phases of COVID-19. The repertoires were made available in a free public database intended to serve as a resource for research on the immune response to SARS-CoV-2. Where HLA class I and class II types were available, the types were taken from metadata supplied by the sample provider, not from assay-based typing. Deeply sampled blood TCRbeta repertoires from subjects exposed to, actively infected with, or recovered from COVID-19 were included in the dataset. The material from the prospective study consisted of cDNA or gDNA derived from T cells, B-cell-depleted T cells, or PBMCs. Samples came from the ongoing ImmuneRACE study (first 160 participants) plus 1,254 subjects from 6 global collaborators. The sample metadata nearly always contained a de-identified subject ID, COVID-19 status, age in years and sex. What the research found in general, with its limitations: Clinical and demographic metadata were provided uncurated, with the amount varying by source and participant.

TCRbeta CDR3 regions were amplified from genomic DNA using the immunoSEQ Assay, a bias-controlled multiplex PCR. In the paper's pipeline: The number of nucleated cells in each sample was estimated from the amplification of reference gene primers within the assay. To quantify the absolute abundance of each unique TCRbeta CDR3 rearrangement, sequence reads were collapsed and filtered. For each sample, productive Simpson clonality was calculated by taking the square root of Simpson's diversity index across productive rearrangements. TCRdb obtained this table from immuneACCESS and retained in-frame rearrangements with V and J assigned. These tables miss some clones; where compared with another copy, unresolved V genes account for less than half of the shortfall, and the remainder is unexplained. V and J calls and clone size are those listed in that table; D and trimming were worked out from the DNA. Recorded for this sample are some 170,000 clones; around 80% of them occurred a single time. The ten most abundant clones make up nearly 15% of the sample.

Sequencing was done on a sample of PBMCs or T cells enriched from blood (not recorded which). The chain links TRBV6-1 with TRBJ1-1; a tentative D call is TRBD1 (5 bases match). The receptor comes from a man in his fifties or sixties who had recovered from COVID-19. The bases read TGTGCCAGCAGTGAATATGGGGGGGACACTGAAGCTTTCTTT. This encodes CASSEYGGDTEAFF.